One TCR beta chain is described in this entry. These data originate in a study of technical replicates of blood from several donors. Sequencing was performed with immunoSEQ multiplex PCR; in TCRdb, only in-frame clones are kept and a portion is missing. Here the sample spans some 79,000 clones, 90% to 95% being singletons. Sequencing was performed on T cells isolated from PBMCs. The sequence derives from a human donor in good health.

The CDR3 here is CASGLTPTGEAYTDTQYF. CDR3 bases: TGTGCTAGTGGTTTGACCCCGACAGGGGAGGCCTACACAGATACGCAGTATTTT. The gene calls are TRBV12-5 and TRBJ2-3; 8 positions agree with TRBD1. Germline CDR1 is LGHNT and CDR2 is FRNRAP. The CDR3 totals 18 residues. The V and J ends lost 2 bases and 2 bases, in that order; junction bases with no gene match: 12.